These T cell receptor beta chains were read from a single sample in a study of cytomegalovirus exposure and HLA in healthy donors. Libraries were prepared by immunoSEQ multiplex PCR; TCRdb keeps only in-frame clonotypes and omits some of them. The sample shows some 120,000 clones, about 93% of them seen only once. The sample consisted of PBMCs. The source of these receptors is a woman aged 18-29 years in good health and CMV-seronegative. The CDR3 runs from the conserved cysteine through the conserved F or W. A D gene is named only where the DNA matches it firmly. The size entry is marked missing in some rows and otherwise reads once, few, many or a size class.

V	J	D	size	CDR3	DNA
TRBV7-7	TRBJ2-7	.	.	CASSLEERGEQYF	TGTGCCAGCAGCTTAGAGGAGCGCGGCGAGCAGTACTTC
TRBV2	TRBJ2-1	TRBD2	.	CASSVAGGVDEQFF	TGTGCCAGCAGTGTGGCGGGGGGGGTTGATGAGCAGTTCTTC
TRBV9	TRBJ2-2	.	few	CASSVKGTNTGELFF	TGTGCCAGCAGCGTCAAGGGGACGAACACCGGGGAGCTGTTTTTT
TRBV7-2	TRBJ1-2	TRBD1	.	CASSRTRTGNGYTF	TGTGCCAGCAGCCGGACCCGGACAGGAAATGGCTACACCTTC
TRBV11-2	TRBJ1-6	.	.	CASSPSRVYNSPLHF	TGTGCCAGCAGTCCCAGCAGGGTCTATAATTCACCCCTCCACTTT
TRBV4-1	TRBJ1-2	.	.	CASSQEGQNRPRYGYTF	TGCGCCAGCAGCCAAGAGGGCCAGAATAGGCCCCGCTATGGCTACACCTTC
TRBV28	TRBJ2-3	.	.	CASRGGGPRETDTQYF	TGTGCCAGCAGGGGGGGAGGACCACGAGAGACAGATACGCAGTATTTT
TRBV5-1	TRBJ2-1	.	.	CASSLVPADSYNEQFF	TGCGCCAGCAGCTTGGTCCCTGCGGATTCCTACAATGAGCAGTTCTTC
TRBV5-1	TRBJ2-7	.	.	CASRFSDLPPYEQYF	TGCGCCAGCAGGTTCAGCGATCTGCCGCCCTACGAGCAGTACTTC
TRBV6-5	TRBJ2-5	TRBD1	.	CASRLTGTGQETQYF	TGTGCCAGCAGATTAACCGGGACAGGGCAAGAGACCCAGTACTTC
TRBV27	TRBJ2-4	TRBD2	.	CASILESGRGKNIQYF	TGTGCCAGCATCTTGGAAAGCGGGAGGGGAAAAAACATTCAGTACTTC
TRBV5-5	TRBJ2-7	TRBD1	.	CASSFQGATYEQYF	TGTGCCAGCAGCTTTCAGGGGGCAACCTACGAGCAGTACTTC
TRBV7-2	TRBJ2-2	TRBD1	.	CASSLRGLSGELFF	TGTGCCAGCAGTTTGAGGGGGCTGAGCGGGGAGCTGTTTTTT
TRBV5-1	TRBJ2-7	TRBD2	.	CASSPSGRINEQYF	TGCGCCAGCAGCCCGAGCGGGAGAATCAACGAGCAGTACTTC
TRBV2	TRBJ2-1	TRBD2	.	CASRPGLGGGNEQFF	TGTGCCAGCAGACCGGGACTAGGGGGGGGCAATGAGCAGTTCTTC
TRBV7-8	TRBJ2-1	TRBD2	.	CASSLLAGGPFNEQFF	TGTGCCAGCAGCTTATTAGCGGGAGGGCCGTTCAATGAGCAGTTCTTC
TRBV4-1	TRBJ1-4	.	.	CASRKDGRSNEKLFF	TGCGCCAGCAGGAAAGACGGGAGGTCAAATGAAAAACTGTTTTTT
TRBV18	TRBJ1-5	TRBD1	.	CASSFQTGSNQPQHF	TGTGCCAGCTCATTCCAGACAGGGAGCAATCAGCCCCAGCATTTT
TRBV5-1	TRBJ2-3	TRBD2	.	CASSFVDGDRTSLQYF	TGCGCCAGCAGCTTTGTGGATGGAGACAGGACTAGCCTGCAGTATTTT
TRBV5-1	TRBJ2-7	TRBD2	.	CASRYSSGGSYEQYF	TGCGCCAGCAGATATTCTAGCGGGGGATCCTACGAGCAGTACTTC
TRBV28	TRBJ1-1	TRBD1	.	CASSRKTGVVTEAFF	TGTGCCAGCAGTCGAAAGACAGGGGTTGTCACTGAAGCTTTCTTT
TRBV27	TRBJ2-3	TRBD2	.	CASSSLTSGGPSAQKAQYF	TGTGCCAGCAGTTCTTTGACTAGCGGGGGTCCGAGTGCACAAAAGGCGCAGTATTTT
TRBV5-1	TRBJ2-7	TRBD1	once	CASSSDRDLYEQYF	TGCGCCAGCAGTTCGGACAGGGATCTCTACGAGCAGTACTTC
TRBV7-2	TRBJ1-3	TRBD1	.	CASSSRQGPGNTIYF	TGTGCCAGCAGCTCACGACAGGGGCCTGGAAACACCATATATTTT
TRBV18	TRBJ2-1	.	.	CASSPRVETYNEQFF	TGTGCCAGCTCACCAAGAGTGGAGACCTACAATGAGCAGTTCTTC
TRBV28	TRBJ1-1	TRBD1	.	CASVGQGAGDTEAFF	TGTGCCAGCGTGGGACAGGGGGCGGGGGACACTGAAGCTTTCTTT
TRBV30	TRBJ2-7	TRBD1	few	CALERRDRSSYEQYF	TGTGCTCTCGAAAGGAGGGACAGGAGCTCCTACGAGCAGTACTTC
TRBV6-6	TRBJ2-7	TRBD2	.	CASSYSSWLAAYEQYF	TGTGCCAGCAGTTACTCGAGTTGGCTAGCGGCCTACGAGCAGTACTTC
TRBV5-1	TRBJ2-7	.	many	CASSLVQEPYEQYF	TGCGCCAGCAGCTTGGTCCAGGAACCCTACGAGCAGTACTTC
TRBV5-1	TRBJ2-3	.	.	CASSLIRESTDTQYF	TGCGCCAGCAGCTTAATCCGGGAAAGCACAGATACGCAGTATTTT
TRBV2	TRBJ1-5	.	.	CASSVRGDYQPQHF	TGTGCCAGCAGTGTCCGGGGGGATTATCAGCCCCAGCATTTT
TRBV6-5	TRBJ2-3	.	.	CASSYSSLATDTQYF	TGTGCCAGCAGTTACTCGAGTCTAGCGACAGATACGCAGTATTTT
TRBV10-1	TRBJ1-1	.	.	CASNYKEAFF	TGCGCCAGCAACTACAAGGAAGCTTTCTTT
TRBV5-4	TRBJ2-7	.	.	CASSLGEGYEQYF	TGTGCCAGCAGTTTGGGAGAGGGCTACGAGCAGTACTTC
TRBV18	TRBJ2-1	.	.	CAGGSYNEQFF	TGTGCAGGAGGGTCCTACAATGAGCAGTTCTTC
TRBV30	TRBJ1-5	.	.	CAWSARQSNQPQHF	TGTGCCTGGAGTGCCCGACAGAGCAATCAGCCCCAGCATTTT
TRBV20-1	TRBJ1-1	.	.	CSANRETEAFF	TGCAGTGCAAACAGGGAAACTGAAGCTTTCTTT
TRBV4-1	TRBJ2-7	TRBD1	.	CASSQGQGPSYEQYF	TGCGCCAGCAGCCAGGGACAGGGGCCCTCCTACGAGCAGTACTTC
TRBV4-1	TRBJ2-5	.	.	CASRNIQGQETQYF	TGCGCCAGCAGGAATATACAGGGACAAGAGACCCAGTACTTC
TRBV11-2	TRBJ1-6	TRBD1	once	CASSLNPGQGNSPLHF	TGTGCCAGCAGCTTAAACCCGGGACAGGGGAACTCACCCCTCCACTTT
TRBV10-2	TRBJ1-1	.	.	CASRTSGKNTEAFF	TGCGCCAGCAGGACCTCCGGGAAGAACACTGAAGCTTTCTTT
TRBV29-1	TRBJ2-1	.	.	CSVEGPPDRSYNEQFF	TGCAGCGTTGAAGGCCCTCCCGACAGGTCCTACAATGAGCAGTTCTTC
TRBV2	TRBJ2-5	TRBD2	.	CASSGLAGGVETQYF	TGTGCCAGCAGTGGCCTAGCGGGGGGCGTAGAGACCCAGTACTTC
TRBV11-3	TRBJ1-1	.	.	CASSLEDIQGGTEAFF	TGTGCCAGCAGCTTAGAGGATATCCAGGGTGGTACTGAAGCTTTCTTT
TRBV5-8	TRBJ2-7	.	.	CASSFVSAYEQYF	TGTGCCAGCAGCTTTGTTAGCGCCTACGAGCAGTACTTC
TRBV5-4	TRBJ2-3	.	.	CASSLREFPDTQYF	TGTGCCAGCAGCTTAAGGGAGTTCCCAGATACGCAGTATTTT
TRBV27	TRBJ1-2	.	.	CASSLGGAYGYTF	TGTGCCAGCAGTTTAGGAGGGGCCTATGGCTACACCTTC
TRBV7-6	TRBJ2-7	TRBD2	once	CASSSGGAYEQYF	TGTGCCAGCAGCTCTGGGGGGGCCTACGAGCAGTACTTC
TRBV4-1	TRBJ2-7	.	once	CASSQELVSYEQYF	TGCGCCAGCAGCCAAGAACTAGTCTCCTACGAGCAGTACTTC
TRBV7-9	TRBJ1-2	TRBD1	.	CASSSTRDRVWYGYTF	TGTGCCAGCAGCTCGACCCGGGACAGGGTATGGTATGGCTACACCTTC
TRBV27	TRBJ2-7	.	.	CASSPTGGSYEQYF	TGTGCCAGCAGCCCCACTGGAGGGTCCTACGAGCAGTACTTC
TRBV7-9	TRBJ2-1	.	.	CASSLPARLENEQFF	TGTGCCAGCAGCTTACCGGCAAGACTAGAAAATGAGCAGTTCTTC
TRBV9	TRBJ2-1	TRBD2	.	CASSLGLAGGPPYNEQFF	TGTGCCAGCAGCCTGGGACTAGCGGGGGGGCCTCCCTACAATGAGCAGTTCTTC
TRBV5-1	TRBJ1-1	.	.	CASSLLVSTMNTEAFF	TGCGCCAGCAGCTTGTTAGTCAGTACTATGAACACTGAAGCTTTCTTT
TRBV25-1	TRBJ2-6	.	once	CASSAQVSGANVLTF	TGTGCCAGCAGTGCCCAGGTCTCTGGGGCCAACGTCCTGACTTTC